The following is a TCR beta chain sequence with its context. What it recognizes is unknown. Germline lookup yields CDR1 MNHEY and CDR2 SVGAGI. This CDR3 is 15 amino acids long. After removal of 0 bases from V and 7 bases from J, the junction contained 4 bases not matched to a gene. This entry comes from a study of cytomegalovirus exposure and HLA in healthy donors. Study-level results: In a later analysis, at a false discovery rate of 0.05, about 17,000 TCR beta sequences matched HLA alleles. A list of around 160 TCR beta chains associated with cytomegalovirus was given.

This PCR relied on a set of 60 Vbeta primers and 13 Jbeta primers. TCRdb's table, derived via immunoSEQ multiplex PCR, lists solely in-frame clones and lacks some. The sample carries tens of thousands of clones, about three quarters recorded once. This rearrangement joins TRBV6-5 to TRBJ1-5, with TRBD1 identical over 9 bases. The sequencing input was PBMCs. The TCR comes from a man between 18 and 35 years old in good health and CMV-seronegative. CDR3 sequence (DNA): TGTGCCAGCAGTTACTCACAGGGGGCCGGGCAGCCCCAGCATTTT. As protein: CASSYSQGAGQPQHF.